This TCR beta chain was sequenced in a study of blood T cell repertoires in COVID-19. Study as a whole: The samples span acute and convalescent COVID-19 from the United States, Italy and Spain.

In the authors' workflow: Scientists estimated how many nucleated cells there were by amplifying reference gene primers. Clones were read by immunoSEQ multiplex PCR, and TCRdb kept only the in-frame ones, dropping some. That table gives V, J and clone size, and the DNA gave D and trimming. Counted here are about 220,000 clones, 70% to 90% occurring once; the ten biggest clones make up roughly 13%. CDR1 and CDR2 from the germline V gene are MNHNS and SASEGT. The CDR3 has 15 residues. Losses at the gene ends were 2 bases for V and 5 bases for J; bases not matched to a gene: 5. This rearrangement joins TRBV6-1 to TRBJ1-5; TRBD1 matches at 8 bases. This receptor was taken from a human donor in a cohort sampled during active COVID-19. The sequenced material came from peripheral blood. The CDR3 DNA reads TGTGCCAGCAGTGAAAGGGGACAGGTCGATCAGCCCCAGCATTTT. Its protein product is CASSERGQVDQPQHF.